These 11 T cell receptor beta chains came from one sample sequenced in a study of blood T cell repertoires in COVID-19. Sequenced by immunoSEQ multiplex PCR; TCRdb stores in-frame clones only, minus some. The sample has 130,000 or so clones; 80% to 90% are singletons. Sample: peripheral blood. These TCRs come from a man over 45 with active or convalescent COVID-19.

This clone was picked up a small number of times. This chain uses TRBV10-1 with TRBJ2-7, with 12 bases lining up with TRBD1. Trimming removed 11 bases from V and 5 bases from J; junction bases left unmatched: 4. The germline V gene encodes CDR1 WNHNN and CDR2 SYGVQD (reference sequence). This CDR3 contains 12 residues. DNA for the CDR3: TGCGCCCCCGGGACAGGGGGCCACGAGCAGTACTTC. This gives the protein CAPGTGGHEQYF.

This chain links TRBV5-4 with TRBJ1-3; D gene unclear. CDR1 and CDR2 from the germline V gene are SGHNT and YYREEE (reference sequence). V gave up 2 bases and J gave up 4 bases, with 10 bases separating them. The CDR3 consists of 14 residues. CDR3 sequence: CASSLAGWGNTIYF. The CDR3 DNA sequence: TGTGCCAGCAGCTTAGCGGGGTGGGGAAACACCATATATTTT.

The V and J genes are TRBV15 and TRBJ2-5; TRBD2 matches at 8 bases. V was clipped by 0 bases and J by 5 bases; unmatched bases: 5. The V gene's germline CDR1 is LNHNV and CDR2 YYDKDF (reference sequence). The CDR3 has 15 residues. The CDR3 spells CATSRDPGGAETQYF. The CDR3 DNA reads TGTGCCACCAGCAGAGATCCCGGGGGGGCCGAGACCCAGTACTTC. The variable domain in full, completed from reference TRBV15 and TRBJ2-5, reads DAMVIQNPRYQVTQFGKPVTLSCSQTLNHNVMYWYQQKSSQAPKLLFHYYDKDFNNEADTPDNFQSRRPNTSFCFLDIRSPGLGDTAMYLCATSRDPGGAETQYFGPGTRLLVL.

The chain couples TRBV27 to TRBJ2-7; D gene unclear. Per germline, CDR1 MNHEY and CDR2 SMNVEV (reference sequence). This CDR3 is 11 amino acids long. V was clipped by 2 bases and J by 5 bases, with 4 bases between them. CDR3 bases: TGTGCCAGCAGTTTAGGCCACGAGCAGTACTTC. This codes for CASSLGHEQYF.

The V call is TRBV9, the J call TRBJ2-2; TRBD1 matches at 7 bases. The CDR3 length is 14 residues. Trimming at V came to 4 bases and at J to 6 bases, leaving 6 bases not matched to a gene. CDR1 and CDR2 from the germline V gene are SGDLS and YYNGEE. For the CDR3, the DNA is TGTGCCAGCAGCCCGGGACAGATCGCCGGGGAGCTGTTTTTT. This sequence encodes CASSPGQIAGELFF.

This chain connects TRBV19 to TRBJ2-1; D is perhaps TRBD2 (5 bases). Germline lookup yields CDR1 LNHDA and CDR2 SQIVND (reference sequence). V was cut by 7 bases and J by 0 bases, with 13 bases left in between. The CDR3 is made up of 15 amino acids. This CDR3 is CASKPSGDSYNEQFF. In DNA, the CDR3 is TGTGCCAGTAAACCCAGCGGAGACTCCTACAATGAGCAGTTCTTC.

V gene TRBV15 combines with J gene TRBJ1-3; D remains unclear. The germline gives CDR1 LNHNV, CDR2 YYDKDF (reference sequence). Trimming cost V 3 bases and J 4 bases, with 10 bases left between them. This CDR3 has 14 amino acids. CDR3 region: CATSRSGEGNTIYF. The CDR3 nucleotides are TGTGCCACCAGCAGGTCCGGGGAAGGAAACACCATATATTTT.

In nucleotides, the CDR3 is TGTGCCAGCAGCCCCCTTAGCGGGAGGAATGGCGGGGAGCTGTTTTTT. The encoded protein is CASSPLSGRNGGELFF. The V gene is TRBV7-9, the J gene TRBJ2-2; 10 bases map to TRBD2. CDR1 and CDR2 (germline): SEHNR, FQNEAQ (reference sequence). Trimming at V came to 5 bases and at J to 7 bases, leaving 10 bases not matched to a gene. This CDR3 region has 16 residues.

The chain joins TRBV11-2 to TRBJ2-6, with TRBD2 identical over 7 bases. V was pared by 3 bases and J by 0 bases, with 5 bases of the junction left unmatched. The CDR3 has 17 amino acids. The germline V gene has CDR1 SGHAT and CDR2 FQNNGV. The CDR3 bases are TGTGCCAGCAGCTTGGGACTATCTCACTCTGGGGCCAACGTCCTGACTTTC. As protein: CASSLGLSHSGANVLTF.

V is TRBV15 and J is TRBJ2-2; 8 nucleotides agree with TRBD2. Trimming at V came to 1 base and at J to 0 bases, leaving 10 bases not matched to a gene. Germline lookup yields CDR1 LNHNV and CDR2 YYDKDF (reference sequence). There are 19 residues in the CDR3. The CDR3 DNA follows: TGTGCCACCAGCAGAGGGTCGATAGCGGGGAGCCCGAACACCGGGGAGCTGTTTTTT. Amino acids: CATSRGSIAGSPNTGELFF.

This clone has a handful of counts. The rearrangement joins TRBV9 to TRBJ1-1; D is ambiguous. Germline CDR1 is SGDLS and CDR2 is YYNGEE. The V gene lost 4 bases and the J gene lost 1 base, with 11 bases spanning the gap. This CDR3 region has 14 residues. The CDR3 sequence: CASSPLPENTEAFF. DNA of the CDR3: TGTGCCAGCAGCCCTCTGCCAGAGAACACTGAAGCTTTCTTT.